The source of this T cell receptor beta chain is a study of PD-1 blockade in classical Hodgkin lymphoma (dated by TCRdb to 2020 to 2022). Regarding the study in general: Nivolumab dosing was 3 mg/kg intravenously every 2 weeks, continuing until either disease progression or unacceptable toxicity. The study used CyTOF and TCR beta sequencing to define a peripheral blood immune signature of response to PD-1 blockade in classical Hodgkin lymphoma.

Here is what the overall study found, with its caveats: Trial patients achieving complete response had baseline diversity similar to newly diagnosed patients, whereas partial responders and progressors had significantly lower diversity. Lower diversity was observed in patients in whom nivolumab was started less than 1 year after ASCT, and these patients were excluded from later analyses so that confounding by immune reconstitution would be avoided. Only a single clinical trial cohort was studied, and what caused the repertoire differences, possibly disease activity or prior therapy, remained undefined. By C4D1, a significant rise was seen in CD4+ TCR diversity but not in CD8+ TCR diversity (p=0.0027 vs p=0.16), and the rise was most apparent among complete responders (p=0.02). Baseline TCR diversity was reported as lower in newly diagnosed patients than in healthy donors, and lower still in relapsed/refractory patients.

The time point label on this specimen signifies: cycle 2 day 1 (C2D1) of nivolumab. Every trial patient had relapsed after autologous stem cell transplantation, and cohorts A, B and C differed in prior brentuximab vedotin exposure. The trial cohort comprised about 60 patients with relapsed/refractory classical Hodgkin lymphoma whose best overall responses were complete response, partial response or progressive disease. Trial patients were treated with single-agent nivolumab in the multi-cohort phase II CheckMate 205 trial. An independent review committee assessed best overall response by applying the 2007 International Working Group response criteria. Trial PBMCs were collected just before the start of nivolumab (C1D1) and during therapy at cycle 2 day 1 and cycle 4 day 1. After peripheral blood was drawn into 8 mL Vacutainer Cell Preparation Tubes, PBMCs were isolated by centrifugation and then cryopreserved.

About this clone: Its antigen is still unknown. No much larger clone exists at a distance of one base, and base qualities are not known.

The CDR3 goes from the cysteine to the phenylalanine over 14 residues. This entry keeps only the CDR3 DNA: 42 bases, framed from base 1. Per the germline V gene, MNHNS is the CDR1 and SASEGT is the CDR2. V is clipped by 5 bases and J by 5 bases, and the sequence between their germline boundaries is 13 bases long. Genomic DNA was extracted with the Qiagen DNeasy kit from unsorted PBMCs and from negatively selected CD4+ and CD8+ fractions. TCR beta CDR3 regions were amplified by immunoSEQ multiplex PCR using primers annealing to V and J segments. A synthetic immune receptor repertoire was used to minimize amplification bias, and any remaining bias was removed computationally after sequencing. Per the source publication's procedure: Repertoire diversity was quantified as the Shannon entropy index using custom Python scripts. Unsorted, CD4+ and CD8+ repertoires were examined separately, except in combined analyses, for which CD4+ and CD8+ sequences were merged in silico. A clone was considered expanded if an increase in frequency of at least 2-fold after treatment relative to C1D1 was found, and a pseudocount of 0.5 was applied to clones undetected at baseline. Clones with 0 or 1 copy at C1D1 were defined as singleton clones, while clones with 2 or more copies were defined as non-singleton clones. Clones expanded in unsorted samples were assigned a CD4+, CD8+ or unknown annotation through matching of protein sequences in sorted samples from the same patient. Wilcoxon tests on paired samples were used to test diversity changes from C1D1 to C4D1. TCRdb mirrors the immuneACCESS table, restricted to in-frame sequences. Some clones are absent from its copies; in checked studies, under half trace to an unresolved V gene, and the reason for the others is unknown. The V and J calls and clone size were taken over from that table, and D and trimming were inferred from the DNA. For this sample there are more than 90,000 clones; about 89% appear just once. The ten top clones hold more than 6.5% of the sample.

Source: peripheral blood mononuclear cells (PBMCs), taken before the second cycle of nivolumab. The sequence was obtained from a human donor with classical Hodgkin lymphoma. Recombination joined TRBV6-1 with TRBJ1-5, with no D gene named confidently. The DNA sequence is given as TGTGCCAGCAGTACATCTACGGGATATCAGCCCCAGCATTTT. Its coded protein is CASSTSTGYQPQHF.